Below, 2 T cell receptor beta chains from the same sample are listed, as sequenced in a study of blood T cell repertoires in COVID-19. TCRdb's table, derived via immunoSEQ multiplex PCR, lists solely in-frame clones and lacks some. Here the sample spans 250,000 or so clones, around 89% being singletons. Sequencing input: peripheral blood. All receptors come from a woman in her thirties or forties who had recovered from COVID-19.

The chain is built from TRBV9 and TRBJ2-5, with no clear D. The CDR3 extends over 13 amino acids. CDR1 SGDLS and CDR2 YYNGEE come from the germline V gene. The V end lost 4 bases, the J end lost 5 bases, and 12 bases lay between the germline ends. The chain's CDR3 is CASSLGPRETQYF. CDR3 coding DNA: TGTGCCAGCAGCCTGGGCCCTCGGGAGACCCAGTACTTC.

CDR3 coding DNA: TGTGCCAGCAGCTTAGAGGGGCCCCGGGACAGGGTGAGTGGGGCCAACGTCCTGACTTTC. This gives the protein CASSLEGPRDRVSGANVLTF. J is TRBJ2-6 and V is TRBV11-3, with 9 bases that match TRBD1. The germline CDR1 and CDR2 sequences are SGHNT and YENEEA. Trimming at V came to 0 bases and at J to 3 bases, leaving 12 bases not matched to a gene. The CDR3 contains 20 residues.